This T cell receptor beta chain appears in the sequencing data of a study of regulatory T cells in long-lasting Graves disease. Findings of the study overall: Preferential use of TRBV28, TRBJ1-2 and TRBJ2-5 was seen in persistent disease.

To make TCR beta libraries, researchers used iRepertoire HTBI primers and Arm-PCR of CDR3 regions. MiXCR was run by TCRdb on the multiplex PCR reads, yielding one entry per CDR3 protein. The table includes 350,000 to 500,000 distinct CDR3 sequences, around 15% detected once. Germline CDR1 SGHAT, CDR2 FQNNGV. The CDR3 spans 18 residues. V gave up 5 bases and J gave up 2 bases; unmatched junction bases: 13. The time point: newly diagnosed GD, antithyroid drugs for less than 3 months. From RNA extracted from PBMCs, the TCR library was made. Many counts were recorded for this clonotype. The antigen remains unidentified. These data are also associated with another study on T cells in Graves' hyperthyroidism and ophthalmopathy. As reported in that work: From stable hyperthyroidism, ophthalmopathy was set apart by a 13 V-J model.

V gene TRBV11-2 combines with J gene TRBJ2-1; 9 bases are a match to TRBD2. The sequencing here drew on peripheral blood mononuclear cells (PBMCs), taken at new diagnosis, from a patient treated with antithyroid drugs. This clonotype was sampled from a woman between 50 and 59 years old with Graves disease. This chain's CDR3 is CASSLAQSTSGTYNEQFF. CDR3 DNA: TGTGCCAGCAGCCTAGCGCAATCGACTAGCGGAACCTACAATGAGCAGTTCTTC.